What follows are 18 T cell receptor beta chains derived from one specimen sequenced in a study of vaccination and CD4 T cells after COVID-19 (dated 2022 in TCRdb). What this sample's treatment or condition label stands for: approximately nine-day PBMC culture with coronavirus spike peptide pools or control peptides (ViraFEST assay). No antigen is known for these receptors. The library was obtained by PCR. The data were produced on an Illumina iSeq 100. At the Johns Hopkins FTIC core, DNA from the cultured CD4+ T cells underwent TCR sequencing with the Oncomine TCR Beta short-read assay. Using fastp trimming at Q25 and MiXCR clonotype assembly, TCRdb reanalyzed the public sequencing data and kept in-frame beta chains. Rows merge per CDR3 protein into single entries with the most common DNA and genes. In this sample the table shows 13,000 to 15,000 distinct CDR3 sequences, 25% to 30% of which occur a single time. Clones ranked in the top ten supply around 17% of the sample.

The sequencing used CD4+ T cells from blood, cultured in vitro, collected before SARS-CoV-2 vaccination. The receptor set was obtained from a human donor who received a COVID-19 vaccine.

The chain is built from TRBV10-1 and TRBJ1-1; possible D gene TRBD1, 5 bases. Trimming left V 0 bases short and J 5 bases short, with 7 bases between. Germline V CDR1 and CDR2: WNHNN, SYGVQD (reference sequence). There are 13 residues in the CDR3. For the CDR3, the DNA is TGCGCCAGCAGTGAGTCGGGGGGGACTGAAGCTTTCTTT. It translates to CASSESGGTEAFF.

This clonotype has a handful of counts. The CDR3 coding sequence is TGCGCCAGCAGCTTGTCGGGGGGGACCTCTGGAAACACCATATATTTT. It encodes CASSLSGGTSGNTIYF. The J gene is TRBJ1-3, the V gene TRBV5-1; tentative D call: TRBD1 (5 bases). This CDR3 spans 16 amino acids. Germline V gene lookup returns CDR1 SGHRS and CDR2 YFSETQ. V lost 1 base, J lost 0 bases, and 11 bases lay in between. Using reference TRBV5-1 and TRBJ1-3 for the parts outside the CDR3, the full variable domain is KAGVTQTPRYLIKTRGQQVTLSCSPISGHRSVSWYQQTPGQGLQFLFEYFSETQRNKGNFPGRFSGRQFSNSRSEMNVSTLELGDSALYLCASSLSGGTSGNTIYFGEGSWLTVV.

V and J are TRBV6-1 and TRBJ2-3; TRBD2 matches at 14 bases. The V gene's germline CDR1 is MNHNS and CDR2 SASEGT. With 0 bases clipped from V and 1 base from J, the junction kept 6 bases outside the gene matches. The CDR3 runs 19 residues. CDR3 in DNA: TGTGCCAGCAGTGAAGCCTGGCGACTAGCGGGGGGGGGCACAGATACGCAGTATTTT. This sequence encodes CASSEAWRLAGGGTDTQYF.

The chain links TRBV7-8 to TRBJ1-5; the D gene is possibly TRBD1 (5 bases). Deletions cut 1 base from V and 11 bases from J, with 12 bases between. There are 13 residues in the CDR3. Germline assignment: CDR1 SGHVS and CDR2 FQNEAQ. The CDR3 sequence is CASSLVRGGAQHF. The CDR3 nucleotides are TGTGCCAGCAGCTTAGTTCGGGGAGGGGCCCAGCATTTT.

This clonotype showed up just a few times. The CDR3 reads CSARVAGGNEQYF. The CDR3 region has the DNA TGCAGTGCTAGGGTAGCGGGGGGGAACGAGCAGTACTTC. This sequence joins TRBV20-1 and TRBJ2-7, with TRBD2 matching over 11 bases. CDR1 is DFQATT and CDR2 is SNEGSKA in the germline V gene (reference sequence). This CDR3 contains 13 residues. The J segment lost 5 bases and the V segment lost 3 bases, leaving 3 bases of the junction unmatched.

The chain has TRBV5-6 and TRBJ2-7, with D possibly matching TRBD1 (5 bases). This CDR3 has 15 amino acids. Germline values: CDR1 SGHDT, CDR2 YYEEEE. Trimming took 0 bases from V and 3 from J, leaving 13 bases between them. The chain's CDR3 is CASSLAAGRRYEQYF. CDR3 bases: TGTGCCAGCAGCTTGGCGGCAGGGCGCCGCTACGAGCAGTACTTC.

The rearrangement uses TRBV12-3 or TRBV12-4 and TRBJ2-5, with 12 nucleotides matching TRBD2. The junction had 7 bases not matched to a gene; V was cut back by 4 bases and J by 4 bases. This CDR3 contains 16 residues. The CDR3 region has the DNA TGTGCCAGCAGTTCGGGAACTAGCGGGGGGAGAGAGACCCAGTACTTC. Amino acids: CASSSGTSGGRETQYF.

V gene TRBV5-5 combines with J gene TRBJ2-2; unclear D gene. CDR3 length: 13 amino acids. Germline CDR1 SGHKS, CDR2 YYEKEE (reference sequence). The V and J ends lost 0 bases and 3 bases respectively, with 3 bases between them. DNA of the CDR3: TGTGCCAGCAGCTTGGAGCACACCGGGGAGCTGTTTTTT. Its protein product is CASSLEHTGELFF.

This chain joins TRBV10-3 and TRBJ1-1; possible D gene TRBD1, 6 bases. The V gene lost 2 bases and the J gene lost 4 bases, with 17 bases spanning the gap. Germline values: CDR1 ENHRY, CDR2 SYGVKD. This CDR3 is built from 16 residues. In nucleotides, the CDR3 is TGTGCCATCAGTGAGGCAAACCAGGGGAGGGGCACTGAAGCTTTCTTT. Translated: CAISEANQGRGTEAFF.

J is TRBJ1-3 and V is TRBV6-2 or TRBV6-3, with D perhaps matching TRBD1 (6 bases). The CDR3 runs 15 residues. V was cut by 6 bases and J by 0 bases, with 12 bases left in between. The germline CDR1 and CDR2 sequences are MNHEY and SVGEGT. The CDR3 loop is CASRPLDSSGNTIYF. CDR3 nucleotide sequence: TGTGCCAGCAGACCGTTGGACAGCTCTGGAAACACCATATATTTT.

This clonotype showed up just a few times. The CDR3 DNA follows: TGTGCCAGCAGTTGGTCATGGGGGAATAGCAATCAGCCCCAGCATTTT. Protein sequence: CASSWSWGNSNQPQHF. The chain has TRBV12-3 or TRBV12-4 and TRBJ1-5, with D perhaps TRBD1 (5 bases). CDR3 length: 16 residues. V lost 4 bases and J 0 bases, leaving 13 bases between the germline ends.

This clonotype was observed a handful of times. This rearrangement joins TRBV6-2 or TRBV6-3 to TRBJ2-1, with D uncertain. Germline V CDR1 and CDR2: MNHEY, SVGEGT. With 0 bases removed from V and 10 bases from J, the gap between germline ends came to 19 bases. This CDR3 is built from 16 residues. CDR3 coding DNA: TGTGCCAGCAGTTACTCGAGATTGACTCCCCAGGAGGAGCAGTTCTTC. Translating gives CASSYSRLTPQEEQFF.

This clonotype was observed a few times. This chain connects TRBV15 to TRBJ2-1, with 7 positions matching TRBD2. Per germline, CDR1 LNHNV and CDR2 YYDKDF (reference sequence). Trimming took 6 bases from V and 12 from J; bases not matched to a gene: 14. The CDR3 sequence is 14 residues long. The CDR3 coding sequence is TGTGCCACCAGACGACCCGGGGGGATTCAGGTGCAGTTCTTC. Amino acids: CATRRPGGIQVQFF.

The chain couples TRBV12-5 to TRBJ2-5; no clear D gene. V was clipped by 6 bases and J by 3 bases, with 11 bases between them. The CDR3 covers 13 residues. Per germline, CDR1 LGHNT and CDR2 FRNRAP. For the CDR3, the DNA is TGTGCTAGTGGCCCGGCTTTTGAAGAGACCCAGTACTTC. This translates into CASGPAFEETQYF.

The gene calls are TRBV5-1 and TRBJ2-1, with a weak D call TRBD1 (6 bases). V shed 5 bases and J shed 4 bases, with 10 bases lying between them. The CDR3 loop spans 13 amino acids. Germline CDR1 is SGHRS and CDR2 is YFSETQ. CDR3 amino acids: CASSRDNYNEQFF. The CDR3 nucleotides are TGCGCCAGCAGTAGGGACAATTACAATGAGCAGTTCTTC.

This clonotype was counted a few times. The junction departs from germline at one end; a sequencing error may be responsible. The V call is TRBV6-1, the J call TRBJ1-4, with a tentative D call TRBD1 (5 bases). This CDR3 is 10 amino acids long. Germline lookup yields CDR1 MNHNS and CDR2 SASEGT. The CDR3 DNA is TGTGCCAGCGGGAAAACCTCACAGGCTTTT. Amino acid sequence: CASGKTSQAF.

The chain joins TRBV3-1 to TRBJ1-2; 7 nucleotides match TRBD1. The CDR3 runs 17 residues. V lost 3 bases and J lost 2; bases outside the gene matches: 12. CDR1 and CDR2 from the germline V gene are LGHDT and YNNKEL (reference sequence). The CDR3 is CASSHIKPGQRNYGYTF. CDR3 nucleotide sequence: TGTGCCAGCAGCCATATTAAGCCGGGACAGAGAAACTATGGCTACACCTTC.

This clonotype has only a few counts. The chain employs TRBV7-6 and TRBJ2-2, with 7 bases lining up with TRBD2. With 5 bases clipped from V and 8 bases from J, the junction kept 8 bases outside the gene matches. The CDR3 is 14 residues long. Germline loops: CDR1 SGHVS, CDR2 FNYEAQ. The CDR3 loop reads CASSLRAGHGELFF. CDR3 nucleotide sequence: TGTGCCAGCAGCCTACGAGCGGGGCATGGGGAGCTGTTTTTT. Full variable domain (rest looked up from reference TRBV7-6 and TRBJ2-2): GAGVSQSPRYKVTKRGQDVALRCDPISGHVSLYWYRQALGQGPEFLTYFNYEAQQDKSGLPNDRFSAERPEGSISTLTIQRTEQRDSAMYRCASSLRAGHGELFFGEGSRLTVL.